Listed below are T cell receptor beta chains from one sample, sequenced in a study of T cells after yellow fever vaccination. Using its own MiXCR run on the 5' RACE reads, TCRdb lists one record per CDR3 protein. The sample contains approximately 260,000 distinct CDR3 sequences, around 4.9% of which appear only once. Sequenced here: CD4+ T cells sorted from PBMCs, sampled on the day of the yellow fever booster vaccination. The receptors here all came from a man aged 18-30 years who received the YFV17D yellow fever vaccine. CDR3s include the opening cysteine and the closing phenylalanine or tryptophan. The order of the fields is D gene, clone size, J gene, V gene, CDR3 protein, CDR3 DNA. A D gene is named only where the DNA matches it firmly. Not every row has a clone size; where given, it reads once, few, many or a size class.

-	few	TRBJ2-7	TRBV15	CATSRGRKGYEQYF	TGTGCCACCAGCAGAGGAAGGAAAGGCTACGAGCAGTACTTC
-	many	TRBJ2-7	TRBV29-1	CSVAQSALREQYF	TGCAGCGTTGCGCAGTCGGCTCTCAGAGAGCAGTACTTC
-	few	TRBJ2-4	TRBV29-1	CSGILPPGGISKNIQYF	TGCAGCGGCATTCTGCCTCCAGGTGGAATATCCAAAAACATTCAGTACTTC
-	-	TRBJ1-1	TRBV29-1	CSVVGRFTEAFF	TGCAGCGTTGTCGGCCGTTTCACTGAAGCTTTCTTT
-	few	TRBJ1-5	TRBV30	CAWSVRPGFQPQHF	TGTGCCTGGAGTGTACGCCCCGGGTTTCAGCCCCAGCATTTT
-	few	TRBJ2-3	TRBV19	CASQTSLGDTQYF	TGTGCCAGTCAGACTAGTCTTGGGGATACGCAGTATTTT
-	many	TRBJ2-1	TRBV6-2/TRBV6-3	CASSYSYRGGDEQFF	TGTGCCAGCAGTTACTCGTACAGGGGCGGGGATGAGCAGTTCTTC
-	few	TRBJ1-6	TRBV19	CASSIRVPSGYSPLHF	TGTGCCAGTAGTATAAGAGTGCCTTCGGGGTATTCACCCCTCCACTTT
-	many	TRBJ2-1	TRBV5-1	CASRPPGLRNNEQFF	TGCGCCAGTAGACCTCCGGGACTGAGGAACAATGAGCAGTTCTTC
TRBD2	many	TRBJ2-1	TRBV7-8	CASSQRGGEQFF	TGTGCCAGCAGCCAACGCGGGGGTGAGCAGTTCTTC
-	few	TRBJ1-4	TRBV4-1	CASSQAWAVEGEKLFF	TGCGCCAGCAGCCAAGCGTGGGCTGTTGAAGGTGAAAAACTGTTTTTT
-	-	TRBJ1-4	TRBV4-3	CASSQEPGTQLFF	TGCGCCAGCAGCCAAGAACCCGGGACTCAGCTGTTTTTT
TRBD2	many	TRBJ2-1	TRBV4-1	CASSQGIRGVEQFF	TGCGCCAGCAGCCAGGGGATCCGGGGGGTCGAGCAGTTCTTC
TRBD1	few	TRBJ1-2	TRBV2	CASNPPPQGSYGYTF	TGTGCCAGCAACCCCCCCCCACAGGGGAGCTATGGCTACACCTTC
TRBD2	many	TRBJ2-3	TRBV20-1	CSAVGTITDTQYF	TGCAGTGCTGTCGGGACTATCACAGATACGCAGTATTTT
-	many	TRBJ1-4	TRBV6-6	CASRPEGEKLFF	TGTGCCAGCAGACCCGAGGGTGAAAAACTGTTTTTT
-	many	TRBJ2-3	TRBV29-1	CSVETGAARKDTQYF	TGCAGCGTTGAAACCGGGGCAGCCCGTAAGGATACGCAGTATTTT
-	few	TRBJ1-2	TRBV12-3/TRBV12-4	CASSLRSGGYRYGYTF	TGTGCCAGCAGTTTAAGGTCGGGGGGATATCGGTATGGCTACACCTTC
-	many	TRBJ1-1	TRBV5-1	CASSYGGNTEAFF	TGCGCCAGCAGCTATGGAGGGAACACTGAAGCTTTCTTT
-	few	TRBJ1-2	TRBV6-5	CASRPSPGNYGYTF	TGTGCCAGCAGACCCTCCCCGGGAAACTATGGCTACACCTTC
-	-	TRBJ1-1	TRBV10-3	CAISEYTEAFF	TGTGCCATCAGTGAGTACACTGAAGCTTTCTTT
-	-	TRBJ2-2	TRBV2	CASTQSSTGELFF	TGTGCCAGCACCCAGTCCTCGACCGGGGAGCTGTTTTTT
-	-	TRBJ2-3	TRBV28	CASSSRLGYTDTQYF	TGTGCCAGCAGTTCCAGACTGGGATACACAGATACGCAGTATTTT
-	few	TRBJ1-1	TRBV5-4	CASSPREGGLTEAFF	TGTGCCAGCAGCCCGCGCGAGGGTGGACTCACTGAAGCTTTCTTT
-	few	TRBJ2-3	TRBV6-6	CASSVQGSTDTQYF	TGTGCCAGCAGCGTACAGGGTTCAACAGATACGCAGTATTTT
-	many	TRBJ1-3	TRBV6-2/TRBV6-3	CASSYTRRGNTIYF	TGTGCCAGCAGTTACACCCGTCGGGGAAACACCATATATTTT
-	many	TRBJ1-5	TRBV27	CASGSGTFSNQPQHF	TGTGCCAGCGGATCCGGGACATTTAGCAATCAGCCCCAGCATTTT
-	-	TRBJ2-3	TRBV10-1	CASSEAGIGTDTQYF	TGCGCCAGCAGTGAGGCGGGGATCGGCACAGATACGCAGTATTTT
TRBD2	-	TRBJ2-5	TRBV9	CASSPYGGDETQYF	TGTGCCAGCAGCCCTTACGGGGGGGACGAGACCCAGTACTTC
-	-	TRBJ1-5	TRBV7-7	CASSASSGISGWGNQPQHF	TGTGCTAGCAGCGCGTCCTCGGGGATATCTGGATGGGGCAATCAGCCCCAGCATTTT
-	many	TRBJ2-2	TRBV5-1	CASSPRVRVDTGELFF	TGCGCCAGCAGCCCTCGGGTCCGGGTGGACACCGGGGAGCTGTTTTTT
-	-	TRBJ1-6	TRBV6-1	CASSDYGYSPLHF	TGTGCCAGCAGTGATTACGGGTATTCACCCCTCCACTTT
-	-	TRBJ2-2	TRBV27	CASSLSWAGELFF	TGTGCCAGCAGCCTTTCGTGGGCAGGGGAGCTGTTTTTT
TRBD2	many	TRBJ2-3	TRBV5-1	CASSDLALTSGGALTQYF	TGCGCCAGCAGCGATTTAGCACTGACTAGCGGGGGGGCTTTGACGCAGTATTTT
-	few	TRBJ2-5	TRBV7-2	CASSFRAQETQYF	TGTGCCAGCAGCTTCCGGGCCCAAGAGACCCAGTACTTC
-	few	TRBJ2-2	TRBV9	CASSVGGANTGELFF	TGTGCCAGCAGCGTGGGCGGGGCGAACACCGGGGAGCTGTTTTTT
-	few	TRBJ1-1	TRBV7-9	CASPGNTEAFF	TGTGCCAGCCCGGGGAACACTGAAGCTTTCTTT
-	few	TRBJ1-5	TRBV2	CASRTERGNQPQHF	TGTGCCAGCAGGACAGAGAGGGGCAATCAGCCCCAGCATTTT
-	many	TRBJ2-5	TRBV18	CASSREVQETQYF	TGTGCCAGCTCACGGGAGGTGCAAGAGACCCAGTACTTC
-	-	TRBJ1-4	TRBV15	CATSRGGSPNEKLFF	TGTGCCACCAGCAGAGGAGGCAGTCCTAATGAAAAACTGTTTTTT
TRBD1	few	TRBJ1-2	TRBV4-1	CASSLLGQGVNNGYTF	TGCGCCAGCAGCCTTTTGGGACAGGGGGTAAATAATGGCTACACCTTC
-	-	TRBJ2-1	TRBV5-1	CASGPGDSYNEQFF	TGCGCCAGCGGCCCGGGGGACTCCTACAATGAGCAGTTCTTC
TRBD2	few	TRBJ2-7	TRBV20-1	CSARGGTRLYEQYF	TGCAGTGCCCGGGGGGGGACTAGGCTATACGAGCAGTACTTC
-	-	TRBJ2-7	TRBV27	CASRPRVTLGAYEQYF	TGTGCCAGCAGACCAAGAGTTACCCTAGGGGCCTACGAGCAGTACTTC
-	-	TRBJ1-2	TRBV7-2	CASSWDGRVGGYTF	TGTGCCAGCAGCTGGGACGGCCGAGTTGGTGGCTACACCTTC
-	few	TRBJ1-2	TRBV10-3	CAISESGRNPGYTF	TGTGCCATCAGTGAGTCTGGACGGAATCCTGGCTACACCTTC
TRBD1	few	TRBJ1-2	TRBV7-2	CASSFGTVGHGYTF	TGTGCCAGCAGCTTCGGGACAGTGGGGCATGGCTACACCTTC